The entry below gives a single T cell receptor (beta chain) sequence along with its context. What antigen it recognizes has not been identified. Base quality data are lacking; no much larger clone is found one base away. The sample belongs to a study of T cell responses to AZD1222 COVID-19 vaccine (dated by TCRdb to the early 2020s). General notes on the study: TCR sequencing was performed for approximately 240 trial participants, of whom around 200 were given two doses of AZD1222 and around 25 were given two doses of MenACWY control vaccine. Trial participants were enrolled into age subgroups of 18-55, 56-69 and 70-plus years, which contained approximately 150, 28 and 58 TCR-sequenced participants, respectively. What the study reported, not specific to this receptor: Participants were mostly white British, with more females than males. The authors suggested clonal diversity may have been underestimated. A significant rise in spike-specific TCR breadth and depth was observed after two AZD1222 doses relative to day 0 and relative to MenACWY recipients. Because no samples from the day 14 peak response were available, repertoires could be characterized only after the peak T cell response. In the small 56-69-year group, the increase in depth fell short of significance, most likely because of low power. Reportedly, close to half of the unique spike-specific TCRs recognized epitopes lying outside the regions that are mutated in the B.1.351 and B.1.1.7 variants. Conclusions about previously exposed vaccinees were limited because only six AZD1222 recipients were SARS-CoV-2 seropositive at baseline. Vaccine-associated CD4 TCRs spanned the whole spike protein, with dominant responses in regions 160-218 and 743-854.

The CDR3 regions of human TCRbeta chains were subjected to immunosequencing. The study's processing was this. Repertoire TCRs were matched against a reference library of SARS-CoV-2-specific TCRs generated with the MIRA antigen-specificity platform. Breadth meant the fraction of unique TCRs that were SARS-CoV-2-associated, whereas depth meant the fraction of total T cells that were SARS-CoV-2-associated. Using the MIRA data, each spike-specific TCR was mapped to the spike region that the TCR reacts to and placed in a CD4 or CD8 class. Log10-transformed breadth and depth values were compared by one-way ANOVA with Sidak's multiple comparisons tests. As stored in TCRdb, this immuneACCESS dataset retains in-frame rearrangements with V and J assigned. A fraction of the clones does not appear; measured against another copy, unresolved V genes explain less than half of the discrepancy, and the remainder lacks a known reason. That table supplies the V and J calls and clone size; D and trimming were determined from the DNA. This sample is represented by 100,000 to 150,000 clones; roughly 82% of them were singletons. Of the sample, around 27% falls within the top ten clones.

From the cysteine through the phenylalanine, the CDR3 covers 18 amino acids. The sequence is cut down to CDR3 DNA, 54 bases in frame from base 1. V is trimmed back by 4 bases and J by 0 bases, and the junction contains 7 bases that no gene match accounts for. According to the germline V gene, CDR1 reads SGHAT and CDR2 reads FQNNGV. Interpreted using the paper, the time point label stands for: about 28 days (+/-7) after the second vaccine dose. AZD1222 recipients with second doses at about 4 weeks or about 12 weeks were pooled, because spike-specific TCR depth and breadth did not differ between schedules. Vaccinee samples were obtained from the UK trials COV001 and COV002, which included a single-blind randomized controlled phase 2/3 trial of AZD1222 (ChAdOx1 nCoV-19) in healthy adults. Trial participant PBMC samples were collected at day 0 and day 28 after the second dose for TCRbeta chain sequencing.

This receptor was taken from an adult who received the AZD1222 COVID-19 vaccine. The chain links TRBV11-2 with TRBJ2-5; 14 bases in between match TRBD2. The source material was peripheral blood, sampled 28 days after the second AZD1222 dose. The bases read TGTGCCAGCAGCTCAGGACTAGCGGGGGGTGGGTACCAAGAGACCCAGTACTTC. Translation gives CASSSGLAGGGYQETQYF.